This TCR beta chain was sequenced in a study of blood T cell repertoires in COVID-19. Original data processing: Cell counts per sample came from amplifying reference gene primers. TCRdb keeps only in-frame clones here, not all; method: immunoSEQ multiplex PCR. V and J calls and clone size are those listed in that table; D and trimming were worked out from the DNA. The sample comprises 95,000 to 130,000 clones, around 80% of which are singletons, and less than 9% rests with the top ten. This clonotype was sampled from a man between 65 and 80 years old with active or convalescent COVID-19. The sample comprised peripheral blood.

The CDR3 is CASRAGQGPLHF. The CDR3 DNA sequence: TGTGCCAGCAGGGCTGGACAGGGACCCCTCCACTTT. The chain uses TRBV12-3 or TRBV12-4 and TRBJ1-6; TRBD1 agrees at 8 bases. V gave up 6 bases and J gave up 12 bases; unmatched junction bases: 4. The CDR3 loop spans 12 amino acids.